A selection of T cell receptor beta chains follows, all from one sample in a study of T cells in Graves' hyperthyroidism and ophthalmopathy. MiXCR, applied by TCRdb to the multiplex PCR reads, yields one record per CDR3 protein. This sample carries under 450,000 distinct CDR3 sequences, about 13% of them seen once, and the ten largest clones take less than 25%. Sequenced input: blood. All receptors derive from a man aged 30-40 years with Graves' hyperthyroidism that later progressed to Graves' ophthalmopathy. Both conserved end residues are part of each CDR3. Fields, in order: clone size, D gene, J gene, V gene, CDR3 DNA, CDR3 protein. A D gene is named only where the DNA matches it firmly. Clone size is shown for a subset of rows, as once, few, many or a class of expanded clone.

>NA|TRBD1|TRBJ1-3|TRBV28
TGTGCCAGCAGTTGGGAGGGGGCGGTAAACACCATATATTTT
CASSWEGAVNTIYF
>NA|NA|TRBJ1-5|TRBV2
TGTGCCAGCAGACAGACAAGATATAGCAATCAGCCCCAGCATTTT
CASRQTRYSNQPQHF
>many|TRBD1|TRBJ1-5|TRBV12-3/TRBV12-4
TGTGCCAGCGGACAGGGGGCGAGCAATCAGCCCCAGCATTTT
CASGQGASNQPQHF
>many|NA|TRBJ2-1|TRBV27
TGTGCCAGCAGAAGGCTAGGGGGCTCCTACAATGAGCAGTTCTTC
CASRRLGGSYNEQFF
>few|NA|TRBJ2-3|TRBV10-1
TGCGCCAGCAGTGACGCAGATACGCAGTATTTT
CASSDADTQYF
>many|TRBD2|TRBJ2-1|TRBV5-1
TGCGCCAGCGGCGGGGGAGCGAATGAGCAGTTCTTC
CASGGGANEQFF
>many|NA|TRBJ1-1|TRBV2
TGTGCCAGCAGTGTGACCGAAGGGGACACTGAAGCTTTCTTT
CASSVTEGDTEAFF
>many|NA|TRBJ2-5|TRBV20-1
TGCAGTGCGGCAGGGGGCGGGGGGGGCCAAGAGACCCAGTACTTC
CSAAGGGGGQETQYF
>many|NA|TRBJ2-4|TRBV2
TGTGCCAGCAGTGGATGGACTGCAGCCAAAAACATTCAGTACTTC
CASSGWTAAKNIQYF
>many|NA|TRBJ1-6|TRBV7-9
TGTGCCAGCAGCCACCGGGACGGCCTTAATTCACCCCTCCACTTT
CASSHRDGLNSPLHF
>NA|NA|TRBJ1-4|TRBV6-1
TGTGCCAGCAGTGTTGCGAGGATAAGTTCTAATGAAAAACTGTTTTTT
CASSVARISSNEKLFF
>many|NA|TRBJ2-2|TRBV28
TGTGCCAGCAGTCCATACAGGAGGGGAAACACCGGGGAGCTGTTTTTT
CASSPYRRGNTGELFF
>NA|NA|TRBJ2-7|TRBV19
TGTGCCAGTAGTCCGACAGGCCCTACGGGGGAGCAGTACTTC
CASSPTGPTGEQYF
>few|NA|TRBJ2-2|TRBV3-1
TGTGCCAGCAGCCAAGTTCGGGGGGAGCTGTTTTTT
CASSQVRGELFF
>NA|NA|TRBJ1-3|TRBV6-1
TGTGCCAGCAGTGAACTACAGGGTAGAAACACCATATATTTT
CASSELQGRNTIYF
>few|NA|TRBJ2-2|TRBV7-8
TGTGCCAGCAGCCTAGTGGGCTCTGGCACCGGGGAGCTGTTTTTT
CASSLVGSGTGELFF
>few|TRBD2|TRBJ2-1|TRBV19
TGTGCCAGTAGAACTAGCGGGGGGATCAATGAGCAGTTCTTC
CASRTSGGINEQFF
>NA|NA|TRBJ2-5|TRBV9
TGTGCCAGCAGCGTAGATAACGGCCAAGAGACCCAGTACTTC
CASSVDNGQETQYF
>few|NA|TRBJ1-2|TRBV10-1
TGCGCCAGCAGTGAAGGGATCGGGGGCTACACCTTC
CASSEGIGGYTF
>many|NA|TRBJ1-1|TRBV29-1
TGCAGCGTTTTTCCTGACGGGGGAGCTGAAGCTTTCTTT
CSVFPDGGAEAFF
>NA|NA|TRBJ2-4|TRBV4-1
TGCGCCAGCAGCCAAGGTGTCAGGGGATCGGCCAAAAACATTCAGTACTTC
CASSQGVRGSAKNIQYF
>many|NA|TRBJ1-1|TRBV12-5
TGTGCTAGTGTGGACGGGTTAAACCCTGAAGCTTTCTTT
CASVDGLNPEAFF
>many|NA|TRBJ2-7|TRBV10-1
TGCGCCAGCAGAGGGCAGGACGAGCAGTACTTC
CASRGQDEQYF
>many|NA|TRBJ1-1|TRBV30
TGTGCCTGGGATAAAGCAGCTCGTCTGGGTGCTTTCTTT
CAWDKAARLGAFF
>few|NA|TRBJ2-5|TRBV6-1
TGTGCCAGCAGGTTACGGGGGAGCGAGACCCAGTACTTC
CASRLRGSETQYF
>many|NA|TRBJ2-5|TRBV15
TGTGCCACCAGCAGAGGACAGTTGGGAGAGACCCAGTACTTC
CATSRGQLGETQYF
>NA|NA|TRBJ1-1|TRBV20-1
TGCAGTGCTAGAGATGGGGCCCGCGGGCACACTGAAGCTTTCTTT
CSARDGARGHTEAFF
>NA|TRBD2|TRBJ2-3|TRBV28
TGTGCCAGCAGTTTTCCGACTAGCGGGGGCACAGATACGCAGTATTTT
CASSFPTSGGTDTQYF
>many|TRBD1|TRBJ2-7|TRBV12-3/TRBV12-4
TGTGCCAGCAGCAGCCGGGACAGATCCTACGAGCAGTACTTC
CASSSRDRSYEQYF
>many|NA|TRBJ1-1|TRBV7-3
TGTGCCAGCAGGGCAGGGGAGAACACTGAAGCTTTCTTT
CASRAGENTEAFF
>many|TRBD1|TRBJ1-2|TRBV29-1
TGCAGCGTCGCTCACCTCGGACAGGCGAACTATGGCTACACCTTC
CSVAHLGQANYGYTF
>NA|NA|TRBJ2-3|TRBV12-5
TGTGCTAGTGGTTTGGTACGGGTGGGGCCGACAGATACGCAGTATTTT
CASGLVRVGPTDTQYF
>few|NA|TRBJ2-3|TRBV5-6
TGTGCCAGCAGCTCCGGGTCTAGCACAGATACGCAGTATTTT
CASSSGSSTDTQYF
>NA|TRBD1|TRBJ1-5|TRBV6-2/TRBV6-3
TGTGCCAGTATGGAACAGGGGAGGGGGTATCAGCCCCAGCATTTT
CASMEQGRGYQPQHF
>NA|NA|TRBJ1-6|TRBV6-9
TGTGCCAGCAGTTATAAGGGAGGAGGCGCCTATAATTCACCCCTCCACTTT
CASSYKGGGAYNSPLHF
>many|NA|TRBJ2-2|TRBV28
TGTGCCACACACAACACCGGGGAGCTGTTTTTT
CATHNTGELFF
>many|NA|TRBJ2-5|TRBV29-1
TGCAGCGTTGAAATGCGACAAGGACCCTCCGAGACCCAGTACTTC
CSVEMRQGPSETQYF
>NA|NA|TRBJ2-7|TRBV6-1
TGTGCCATCTCAGGTACCTACGAGCAGTACTTC
CAISGTYEQYF
>NA|NA|TRBJ1-5|TRBV4-1
TGCGCCAGCAGCCATGTACCGGGATCCCCGAAGGAGCCCCAGCATTTT
CASSHVPGSPKEPQHF
>NA|TRBD2|TRBJ2-1|TRBV14
TGTGCCAGCAGCCCCTTAGCGGGGGGGCCTGGCCATGAGCAGTTCTTC
CASSPLAGGPGHEQFF
>many|TRBD2|TRBJ2-3|TRBV2
TGTGCCAGCAGTGAATGGGACTACTACACAGATACGCAGTATTTT
CASSEWDYYTDTQYF
>many|NA|TRBJ1-1|TRBV28
TGTGCCAGCAGTTATGGGCAGCGAAACACTGAAGCTTTCTTT
CASSYGQRNTEAFF
>NA|TRBD1|TRBJ2-1|TRBV9
TGTGCCAGCAGCTCAACAGGGGCAAGCTCCTACAATGAGCAGTTCTTC
CASSSTGASSYNEQFF
>many|NA|TRBJ2-7|TRBV6-1
TGTGCCAGCAGTCTCCCCGGGACGATCAAACCCTACGAGCAGTACTTC
CASSLPGTIKPYEQYF
>NA|NA|TRBJ2-7|TRBV7-2
TGTGCCAGCGGCAACGAGCAGTACTTC
CASGNEQYF
>many|TRBD2|TRBJ2-1|TRBV27
TGTGCCAGCACCCTACTAGCGGGGGGGCCTTTCTACAATGAGCAGTTCTTC
CASTLLAGGPFYNEQFF
>many|TRBD2|TRBJ2-2|TRBV3-1
TGTGCCAGCAGCCATGGGACTAGGCAGACCGGGGAGCTGTTTTTT
CASSHGTRQTGELFF
>many|TRBD1|TRBJ1-2|TRBV9
TGTGCCAGCAGCGCCGACAGGGCGGGTCGGGGCTACACCTTC
CASSADRAGRGYTF
>many|TRBD1|TRBJ2-5|TRBV20-1
TGCAGTGCTAGAAAACAGGGGGCTATCGAGACCCAGTACTTC
CSARKQGAIETQYF
>NA|NA|TRBJ1-3|TRBV5-1
TGCGCCAGCAGCTCGGACAACTCTGGAAACACCATATATTTT
CASSSDNSGNTIYF
>many|NA|TRBJ1-3|TRBV11-2
TGTGCCAGCAGCTTAGCAAAGGGCGTTGGAAACACCATATATTTT
CASSLAKGVGNTIYF
>many|TRBD1|TRBJ1-4|TRBV11-2
TGTGCCAGCAGCCCGCGGCCTACAGGGGGAGAGGAAAAACTGTTTTTT
CASSPRPTGGEEKLFF
>few|NA|TRBJ2-7|TRBV27
TGTGCCAGCAGTTTATGGAGCACAGGCAGCTCCTACGAGCAGTACTTC
CASSLWSTGSSYEQYF
>few|NA|TRBJ2-1|TRBV5-8
TGTGCCAGCAGCTTCGCAGTTAGCGACTACAATGAGCAGTTCTTC
CASSFAVSDYNEQFF
>many|TRBD1|TRBJ1-1|TRBV4-1
TGCGCCAGCAGCCAGACAGGGGGCAGTTATGGCGGCACTGAAGCTTTCTTT
CASSQTGGSYGGTEAFF